The 23 T cell receptor beta chains presented below share a single source sample, sequenced in a study of technical replicates of blood from a handful of donors. Sequencing used immunoSEQ multiplex PCR; TCRdb keeps in-frame clones, though not all of them. This sample has tens of thousands of clones; around 94% occur once, and the top ten carry about 0.38%. The material sequenced was T cells isolated from PBMCs. These receptors were obtained from a human donor in good health.

This clone has just one count. The chain joins TRBV18 to TRBJ2-1, with D possibly being TRBD2 (6 bases). There are 14 residues in the CDR3. In germline, CDR1 is KGHSH, CDR2 LQKENI. With 3 bases removed from V and 4 bases from J, the gap between germline ends came to 10 bases. CDR3: CASSPGGPYNEQFF. The CDR3 region has the DNA TGTGCCAGCTCACCGGGGGGTCCTTACAATGAGCAGTTCTTC.

The chain has TRBV28 and TRBJ2-3; the match to TRBD2 covers 10 bases. V lost 3 bases and J lost 4; bases outside the gene matches: 7. The germline V gene encodes CDR1 MDHEN and CDR2 SYDVKM. The CDR3 is 16 residues long. DNA for the CDR3: TGTGCCAGCAGTTTGGGGTCTAGCGGGAGATCAGATACGCAGTATTTT. This codes for CASSLGSSGRSDTQYF.

The chain combines TRBV5-1 with TRBJ1-1, with no clear D. This CDR3 has 13 amino acids. Germline loops: CDR1 SGHRS, CDR2 YFSETQ. Trimming shortened V by 1 base and J by 0 bases, and 4 bases separated the two germline ends. The CDR3 region has the DNA TGCGCCAGCAGCTTGACTGTGAACACTGAAGCTTTCTTT. Its protein is CASSLTVNTEAFF.

The V and J genes are TRBV18 and TRBJ2-1; perhaps TRBD2 as D (5 bases). The ends were cut back, 3 bases at V and 0 bases at J, with 12 bases in the middle. The germline CDR1 and CDR2 sequences are KGHSH and LQKENI. CDR3 length: 16 residues. CDR3 coding DNA: TGTGCCAGCTCACCCATGACGGGAAGCTCCTACAATGAGCAGTTCTTC. Translation gives CASSPMTGSSYNEQFF.

This clone has only a few counts. The chain has TRBV18 and TRBJ1-5, with TRBD1 matching 9 bases. The V gene end was trimmed by 3 bases and the J gene end by 7 bases; junction bases not matched to a gene: 4. This CDR3 is built from 14 residues. CDR1 and CDR2 from the germline V gene are KGHSH and LQKENI. The CDR3 DNA is TGTGCCAGCTCACCGGGACAGGGAGGACAGCCCCAGCATTTT. Translated, it gives CASSPGQGGQPQHF. The entire variable domain, with the rest obtained from reference TRBV18 and TRBJ1-5, is as follows: NAGVMQNPRHLVRRRGQEARLRCSPMKGHSHVYWYRQLPEEGLKFMVYLQKENIIDESGMPKERFSAEFPKEGPSILRIQQVVRGDSAAYFCASSPGQGGQPQHFGDGTRLSIL.

The chain is built from TRBV2 and TRBJ1-1, with a possible D match to TRBD1 (5 bases). CDR1 is SNHLY, CDR2 FYNNEI, per germline. The V end lost 3 bases, the J end lost 5 bases, and 10 bases lay between the germline ends. CDR3 length: 13 residues. CDR3 sequence (DNA): TGTGCCAGCAGTGATAGGGGAAAAACTGAAGCTTTCTTT. Translating gives CASSDRGKTEAFF.

Here the CDR3 reads CASSLYPFLDRVNQPQHF. As DNA, the CDR3 is TGTGCCAGCAGCCTATACCCGTTCCTTGACAGGGTCAATCAGCCCCAGCATTTT. The rearrangement uses TRBV27 and TRBJ1-5; TRBD1 matches 7 bases. V was pared by 6 bases and J by 3 bases, with 17 bases of the junction left unmatched. Germline lookup yields CDR1 MNHEY and CDR2 SMNVEV (reference sequence). The CDR3 has 18 amino acids.

This chain links TRBV29-1 with TRBJ2-2, with TRBD2 matching 14 bases. V shed 2 bases and J 1 base; nucleotides not matched to a gene: 6. In germline, CDR1 is SQVTM, CDR2 ANQGSEA. This CDR3 region has 18 residues. As DNA, the CDR3 is TGCAGCGTTGAACTGTGGACTAGCGGGAGGAAGAACACCGGGGAGCTGTTTTTT. Protein: CSVELWTSGRKNTGELFF.

The genes are TRBV9 and TRBJ2-5, with unresolved D. Trimming took 1 base from V and 1 from J, leaving 11 bases between them. Germline loops: CDR1 SGDLS, CDR2 YYNGEE. This CDR3 contains 15 residues. CDR3 nucleotide sequence: TGTGCCAGCAGCGTATACGGCGGCCCCCAAGAGACCCAGTACTTC. This codes for CASSVYGGPQETQYF.

The chain employs TRBV5-4 and TRBJ1-2, with D unresolved. The germline gives CDR1 SGHNT, CDR2 YYREEE (reference sequence). Trimming took 4 bases from V and 8 from J, leaving 12 bases between them. This CDR3 has 12 amino acids. The CDR3 nucleotides read TGTGCCAGCAGCCTGGACGGCAGGGGCTACACCTTC. It yields the protein CASSLDGRGYTF.

The chain carries TRBV25-1 and TRBJ1-4; 7 bases line up with TRBD1. CDR3 length: 13 residues. Germline V gene sequence: CDR1 MGHDK, CDR2 SYGVNS. V lost 5 bases to trimming and J lost 7 bases; unmatched junction nucleotides: 4. The CDR3 here is CASSRWDSEKLFF. In nucleotides, the CDR3 is TGTGCCAGCAGTAGATGGGACAGTGAAAAACTGTTTTTT.

The chain links TRBV7-3 to TRBJ2-1, with D perhaps matching TRBD2 (5 bases). The CDR3 is made up of 13 amino acids. The germline CDR1 and CDR2 sequences are SGHTA and FQGTGA. The V and J ends lost 4 bases and 9 bases respectively, with 13 bases between them. The CDR3: CASSSDWGGEQFF. CDR3 nucleotide sequence: TGTGCCAGCAGCTCGGACTGGGGTGGTGAGCAGTTCTTC.

The CDR3 is CASSSGQGYNQPQHF. The CDR3 nucleotides are TGTGCCAGCAGTTCCGGACAGGGCTATAATCAGCCCCAGCATTTT. The genes are TRBV6-5 and TRBJ1-5, with 8 bases aligning to TRBD1. The J segment lost 4 bases and the V segment lost 4 bases, leaving 6 bases of the junction unmatched. The CDR3 runs to 15 residues. Per germline, CDR1 MNHEY and CDR2 SVGAGI.

The J gene is TRBJ2-1, the V gene TRBV4-1; 7 bases are shared with TRBD2. This CDR3 is 13 amino acids long. The germline CDR1 and CDR2 sequences are MGHRA and YSYEKL. The V and J ends lost 4 bases and 6 bases, in that order; junction bases with no gene match: 3. CDR3 sequence: CASSPGLVNEQFF. CDR3 sequence (DNA): TGCGCCAGCAGCCCCGGACTAGTCAATGAGCAGTTCTTC.

V is TRBV20-1 and J is TRBJ2-1; D is unresolved. Trimming took off 5 bases at V and 9 bases at J, with 8 bases between the two ends. Germline V gene data show CDR1 as DFQATT and CDR2 as SNEGSKA (reference sequence). The CDR3 spans 10 residues. The CDR3 nucleotides read TGCAGTGCTCAATGGAGTGAGCAGTTCTTC. This sequence encodes CSAQWSEQFF.

In its sample, this clone was seen once. The chain is built from TRBV12-5 and TRBJ1-1; the match to TRBD1 covers 7 bases. The junction had 3 bases not matched to a gene; V was cut back by 2 bases and J by 6 bases. This CDR3 contains 13 residues. The germline gives CDR1 LGHNT, CDR2 FRNRAP. CDR3 amino acids: CASGLNQGAEAFF. The CDR3 bases are TGTGCTAGTGGTTTGAATCAGGGGGCTGAAGCTTTCTTT.

The chain employs TRBV5-4 and TRBJ2-1; possible D gene TRBD1, 7 bases. CDR1 and CDR2 from the germline V gene are SGHNT and YYREEE (reference sequence). Trimming left V 4 bases short and J 0 bases short, with 20 bases between. CDR3 length: 18 residues. The DNA for the CDR3 is TGTGCCAGCAGCCTCGTTTCAGGGGGACTTAGCTCCTACAATGAGCAGTTCTTC. Encoded protein: CASSLVSGGLSSYNEQFF.

The rearrangement joins TRBV28 to TRBJ2-1, with 9 bases identical to TRBD1. Looked up from germline, CDR1 is MDHEN and CDR2 is SYDVKM. The junction had 10 bases not matched to a gene; V was cut back by 10 bases and J by 6 bases. The CDR3 covers 14 residues. This chain's CDR3 is CATVIKTGGNEQFF. The DNA of the CDR3 is TGTGCCACCGTTATAAAGACAGGGGGCAATGAGCAGTTCTTC.

The chain is built from TRBV6-6 and TRBJ1-3; D is unresolved. This CDR3 has 14 residues. V was cut by 2 bases and J by 1 base, with 6 bases left in between. Germline assignment: CDR1 MNHNY and CDR2 SVGAGI (reference sequence). The CDR3 nucleotides read TGTGCCAGCAGTTACGGCAGATCTGGAAACACCATATATTTT. This gives the protein CASSYGRSGNTIYF.

The chain combines TRBV6-6 with TRBJ1-1; D unclear. Trimming took off 2 bases at V and 3 bases at J, with 7 bases between the two ends. CDR1 is MNHNY, CDR2 SVGAGI, per germline (reference sequence). The CDR3 contains 13 residues. The CDR3 loop reads CASSYNRDTEAFF. The DNA for the CDR3 is TGTGCCAGCAGTTACAATCGGGACACTGAAGCTTTCTTT.

This clone was seen only a few times. This chain uses TRBV19 with TRBJ1-4, with unresolved D. CDR1 and CDR2 (germline): LNHDA, SQIVND (reference sequence). The CDR3 runs to 13 residues. V lost 5 bases and J lost 6, with 10 bases in between. The CDR3 DNA reads TGTGCCAGTAGTCCCCGTTCCGATGAAAAACTGTTTTTT. Translated: CASSPRSDEKLFF.

This clone was recorded only once. V and J are TRBV5-1 and TRBJ2-1, with 9 bases identical to TRBD2. Germline V gives CDR1 SGHRS, CDR2 YFSETQ. V trimming: 4 bases; J trimming: 7 bases; junction bases outside the gene matches: 3. The CDR3 covers 13 residues. The CDR3 region is CASSPAGGNEQFF. In DNA form, the CDR3 reads TGCGCCAGCAGCCCAGCGGGAGGTAATGAGCAGTTCTTC. The complete variable domain, with remaining parts taken from reference TRBV5-1 and TRBJ2-1, reads KAGVTQTPRYLIKTRGQQVTLSCSPISGHRSVSWYQQTPGQGLQFLFEYFSETQRNKGNFPGRFSGRQFSNSRSEMNVSTLELGDSALYLCASSPAGGNEQFFGPGTRLTVL.

The chain links TRBV10-2 to TRBJ2-7; D is possibly TRBD1 (5 bases). Deletions cut 10 bases from V and 2 bases from J, with 18 bases between. Looked up from germline, CDR1 is WSHSY and CDR2 is SAAADI. The CDR3 length is 14 residues. CDR3 sequence (DNA): TGCGCCACCCTCCCCGACAGTTCCCCCTACGAGCAGTACTTC. Translated: CATLPDSSPYEQYF.